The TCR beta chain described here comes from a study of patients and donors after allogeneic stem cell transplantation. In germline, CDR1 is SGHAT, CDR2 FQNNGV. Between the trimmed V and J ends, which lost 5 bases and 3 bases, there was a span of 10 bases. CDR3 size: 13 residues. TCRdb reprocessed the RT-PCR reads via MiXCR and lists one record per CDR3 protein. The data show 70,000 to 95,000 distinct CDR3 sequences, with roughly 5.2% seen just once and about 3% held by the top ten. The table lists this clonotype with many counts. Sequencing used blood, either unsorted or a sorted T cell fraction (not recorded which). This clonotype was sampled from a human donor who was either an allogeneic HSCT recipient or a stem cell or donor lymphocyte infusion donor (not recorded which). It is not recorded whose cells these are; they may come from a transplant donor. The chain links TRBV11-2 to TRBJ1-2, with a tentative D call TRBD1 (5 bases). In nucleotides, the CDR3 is TGTGCCAGCAGCCGAGGGGCTCACTATGGCTACACCTTC. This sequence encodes CASSRGAHYGYTF.